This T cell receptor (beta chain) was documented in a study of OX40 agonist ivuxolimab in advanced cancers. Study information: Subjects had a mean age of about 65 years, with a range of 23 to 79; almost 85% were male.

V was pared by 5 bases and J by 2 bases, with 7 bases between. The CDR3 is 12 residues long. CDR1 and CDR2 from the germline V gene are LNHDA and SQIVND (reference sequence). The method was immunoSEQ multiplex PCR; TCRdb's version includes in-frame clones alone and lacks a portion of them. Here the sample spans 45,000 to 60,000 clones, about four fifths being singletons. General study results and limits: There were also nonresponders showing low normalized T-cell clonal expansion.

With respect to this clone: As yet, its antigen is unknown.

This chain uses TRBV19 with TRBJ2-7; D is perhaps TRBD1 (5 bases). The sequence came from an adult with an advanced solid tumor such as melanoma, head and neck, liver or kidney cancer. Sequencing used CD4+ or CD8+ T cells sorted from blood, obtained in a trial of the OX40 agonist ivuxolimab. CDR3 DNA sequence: TGTGCCAGTAGTGGGGCAGCCTACGAGCAGTACTTC. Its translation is CASSGAAYEQYF.